A selection of T cell receptor beta chains follows, all from one sample in a study of blood T cells in healthy people across ages. TCRdb re-called the 5' RACE reads through MiXCR, storing one row per CDR3 protein. Here the sample spans roughly 800,000 distinct CDR3 sequences, nearly 60% being singletons. What was sequenced was blood. The origin of the receptors is a man under 40 in good health. Each CDR3 is given with its conserved first and last residue. Fields, in order: V gene, CDR3 protein.

TRBV25-1 CASRTQAIERYKDTQYF
TRBV27 CAISRGMGYEQYF
TRBV4-2 CASSPFGHEQFF
TRBV20-1 CSATITSRAGYYEQYF
TRBV28 CASRSPGLANSYEQYF
TRBV30 CAWSVGGELFF
TRBV10-3 CAIGAGQEYNEQFF
TRBV20-1 CSAPKGGALTDTQYF
TRBV20-1 CSASGQPFSYEQYF
TRBV5-1 CASSPWGGENQPQHF
TRBV11-1 CASSDPGRTLPDTQYF
TRBV4-3 CASSQRPSGHSYEQYF
TRBV7-2 CASSLWGTTGELFF
TRBV12-5 CASSGTSGPSTDTQYF
TRBV6-2/TRBV6-3 CASSTSSTSGRAFTDTQYF
TRBV20-1 CSAFSRTSGNEQFF
TRBV29-1 CSATGLEQFF
TRBV12-3/TRBV12-4 CASSFTSGGQPDTQYF
TRBV7-2 CASSLDYTSTDTQYF
TRBV4-2 CASSQQEGNAYGYTF
TRBV20-1 CSARVGGGETQYF
TRBV7-8 CASSLAGLASDTQYF
TRBV29-1 CSVDLGRYEQYF
TRBV21-1 CASSKPVREAAYEQYF
TRBV7-6 CASSLAETSYEQYF
TRBV7-7 CASSSDRYNGQFF
TRBV29-1 CSVEVEGTQYF
TRBV29-1 CSVPGQSGQPYNEQFF
TRBV4-2 CASSQEGGRNEQFF
TRBV19 CVSTATGANSPLHF
TRBV20-1 CSASLTPHEQYF
TRBV5-1 CASSLGTGYEETQYF
TRBV6-4 CASSLWGSYGYTF
TRBV6-5 CASRGSFNQPQHF
TRBV3-1 CASSHYLDRGYEQYF
TRBV20-1 CSASSGLGFSYEQYF
TRBV2 CASRHRASYGYTF
TRBV9 CASSARGGQETQYF
TRBV29-1 CSAFRGSFYNEQFF
TRBV3-1 CASSQRPGALVKYEQYF
TRBV18 CASSPSRGNPYEQYF
TRBV7-6 CASRRGGAGETDTQYF
TRBV9 CASSLQFEETQYF
TRBV6-5 CASQGSSNEKLFF
TRBV11-1 CASSLEAAGGLGEQFF
TRBV6-2/TRBV6-3 CAGSPHLTTNYGYTF